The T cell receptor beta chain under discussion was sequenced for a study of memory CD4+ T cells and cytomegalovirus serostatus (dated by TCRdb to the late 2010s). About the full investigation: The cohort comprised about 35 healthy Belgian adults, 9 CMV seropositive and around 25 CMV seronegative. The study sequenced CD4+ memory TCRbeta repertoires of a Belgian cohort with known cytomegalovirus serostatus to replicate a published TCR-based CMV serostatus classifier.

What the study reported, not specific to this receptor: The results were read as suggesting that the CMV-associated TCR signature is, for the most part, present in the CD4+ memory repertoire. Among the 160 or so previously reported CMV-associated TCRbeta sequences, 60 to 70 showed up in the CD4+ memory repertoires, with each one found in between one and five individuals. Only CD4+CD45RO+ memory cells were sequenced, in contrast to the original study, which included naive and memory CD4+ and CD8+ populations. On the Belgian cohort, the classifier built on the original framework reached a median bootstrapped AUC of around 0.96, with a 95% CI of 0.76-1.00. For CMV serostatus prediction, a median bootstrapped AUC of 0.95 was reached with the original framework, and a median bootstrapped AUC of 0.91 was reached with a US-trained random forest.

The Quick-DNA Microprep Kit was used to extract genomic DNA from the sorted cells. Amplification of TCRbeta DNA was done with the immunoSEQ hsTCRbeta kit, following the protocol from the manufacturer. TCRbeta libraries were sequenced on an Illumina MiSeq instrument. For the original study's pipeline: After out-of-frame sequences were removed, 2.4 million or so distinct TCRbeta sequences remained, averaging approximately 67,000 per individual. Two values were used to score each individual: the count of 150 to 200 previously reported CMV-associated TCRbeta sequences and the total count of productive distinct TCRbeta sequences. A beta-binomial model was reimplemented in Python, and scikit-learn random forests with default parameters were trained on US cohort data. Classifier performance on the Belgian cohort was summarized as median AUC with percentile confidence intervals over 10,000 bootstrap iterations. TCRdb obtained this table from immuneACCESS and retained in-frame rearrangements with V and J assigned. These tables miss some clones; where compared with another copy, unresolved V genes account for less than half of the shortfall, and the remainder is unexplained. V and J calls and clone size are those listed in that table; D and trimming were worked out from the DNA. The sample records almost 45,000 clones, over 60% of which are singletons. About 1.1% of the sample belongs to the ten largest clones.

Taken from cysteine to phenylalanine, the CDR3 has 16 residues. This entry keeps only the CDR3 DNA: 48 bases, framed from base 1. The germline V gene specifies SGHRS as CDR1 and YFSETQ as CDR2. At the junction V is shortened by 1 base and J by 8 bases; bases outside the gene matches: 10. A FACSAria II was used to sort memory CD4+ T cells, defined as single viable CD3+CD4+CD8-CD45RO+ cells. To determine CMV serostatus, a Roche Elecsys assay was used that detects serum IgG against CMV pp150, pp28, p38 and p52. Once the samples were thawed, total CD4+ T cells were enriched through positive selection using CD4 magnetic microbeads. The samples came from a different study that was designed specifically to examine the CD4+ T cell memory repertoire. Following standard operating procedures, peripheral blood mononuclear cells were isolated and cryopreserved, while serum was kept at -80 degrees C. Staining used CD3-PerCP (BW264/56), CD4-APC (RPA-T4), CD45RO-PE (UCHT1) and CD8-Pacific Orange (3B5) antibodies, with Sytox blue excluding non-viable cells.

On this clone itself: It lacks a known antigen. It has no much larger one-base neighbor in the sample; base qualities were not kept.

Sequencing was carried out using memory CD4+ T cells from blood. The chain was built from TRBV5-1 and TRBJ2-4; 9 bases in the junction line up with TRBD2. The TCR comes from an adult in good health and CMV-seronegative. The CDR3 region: CASSLSAGGPRDIQYF. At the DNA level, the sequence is TGCGCCAGCAGCTTGTCGGCGGGAGGGCCTCGAGACATTCAGTACTTC.